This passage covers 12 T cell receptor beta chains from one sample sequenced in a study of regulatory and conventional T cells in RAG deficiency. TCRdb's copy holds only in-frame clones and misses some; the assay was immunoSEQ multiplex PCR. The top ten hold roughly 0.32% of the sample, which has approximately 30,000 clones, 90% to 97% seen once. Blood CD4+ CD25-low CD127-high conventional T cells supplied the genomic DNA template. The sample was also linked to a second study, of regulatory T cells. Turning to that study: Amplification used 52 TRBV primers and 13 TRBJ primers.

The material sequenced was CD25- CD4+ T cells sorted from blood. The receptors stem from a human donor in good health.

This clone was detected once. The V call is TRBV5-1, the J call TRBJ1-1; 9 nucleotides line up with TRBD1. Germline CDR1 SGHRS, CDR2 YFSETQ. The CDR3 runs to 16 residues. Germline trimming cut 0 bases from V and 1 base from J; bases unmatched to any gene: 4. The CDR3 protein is CASSLGDRAWNTEAFF. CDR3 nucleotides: TGCGCCAGCAGCTTGGGGGACAGGGCTTGGAACACTGAAGCTTTCTTT.

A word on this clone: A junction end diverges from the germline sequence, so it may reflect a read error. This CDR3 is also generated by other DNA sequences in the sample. Here the CDR3 DNA reads TGTGCCAGCAGCTTGGGACAGGTCTATAATTCCCCCCTCCACTTT. Residues: CASSLGQVYNSPLHF. The chain carries TRBV5-6 and TRBJ1-6; perhaps TRBD1 as D (6 bases). This CDR3 is 15 amino acids long. Germline lookup yields CDR1 SGHDT and CDR2 YYEEEE.

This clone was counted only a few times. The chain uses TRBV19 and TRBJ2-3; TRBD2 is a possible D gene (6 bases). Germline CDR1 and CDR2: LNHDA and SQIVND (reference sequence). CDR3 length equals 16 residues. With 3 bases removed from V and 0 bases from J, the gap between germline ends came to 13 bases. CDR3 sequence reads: CASSIQGGGSTDTQYF. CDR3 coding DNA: TGTGCCAGTAGTATCCAGGGAGGCGGTAGCACAGATACGCAGTATTTT.

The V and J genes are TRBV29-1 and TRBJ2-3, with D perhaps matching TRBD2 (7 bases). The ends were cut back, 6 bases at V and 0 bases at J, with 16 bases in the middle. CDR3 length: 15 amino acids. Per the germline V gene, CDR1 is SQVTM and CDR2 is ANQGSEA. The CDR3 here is CSVARAGASTDTQYF. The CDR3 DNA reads TGCAGCGTCGCACGGGCGGGGGCGAGCACAGATACGCAGTATTTT.

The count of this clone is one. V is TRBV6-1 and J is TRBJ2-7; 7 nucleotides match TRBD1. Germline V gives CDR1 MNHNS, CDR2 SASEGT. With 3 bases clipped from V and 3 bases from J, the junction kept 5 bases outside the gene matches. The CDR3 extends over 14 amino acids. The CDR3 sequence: CASSDRQGHYEQYF. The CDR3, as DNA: TGTGCCAGCAGTGACAGACAGGGACACTACGAGCAGTACTTC.

CDR3 protein: CASSLTFGWSGSGNEQFF. The CDR3 DNA sequence: TGCGCCAGCAGCTTGACATTCGGGTGGAGCGGGAGTGGCAATGAGCAGTTCTTC. The V gene is TRBV5-1, the J gene TRBJ2-1; TRBD2 matches 8 bases. With V trimmed by 1 base and J by 6 bases, 15 bases remained unmatched. There are 18 residues in the CDR3. CDR1 and CDR2 (germline): SGHRS, YFSETQ.

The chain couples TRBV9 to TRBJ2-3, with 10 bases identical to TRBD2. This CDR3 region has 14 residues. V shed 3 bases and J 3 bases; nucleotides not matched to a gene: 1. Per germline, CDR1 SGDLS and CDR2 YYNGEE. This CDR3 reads CASSGSGRTDTQYF. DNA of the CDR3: TGTGCCAGCAGCGGTAGCGGGAGGACAGATACGCAGTATTTT.

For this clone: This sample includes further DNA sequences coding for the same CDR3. CDR3 loop: CASSLGDRNTGELFF. The DNA for the CDR3 is TGTGCCAGCAGCTTAGGGGACAGGAATACCGGGGAGCTGTTTTTT. V is TRBV7-2 and J is TRBJ2-2; TRBD1 agrees at 8 bases. With 1 base clipped from V and 5 bases from J, the junction kept 3 bases outside the gene matches. Germline-derived CDR1 and CDR2 are SGHTA and FQGNSA. This CDR3 contains 15 residues.

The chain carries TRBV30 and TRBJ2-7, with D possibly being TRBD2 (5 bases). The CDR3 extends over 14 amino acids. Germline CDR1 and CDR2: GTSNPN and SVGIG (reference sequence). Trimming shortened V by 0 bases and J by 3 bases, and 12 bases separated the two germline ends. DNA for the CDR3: TGTGCCTGGAGTGTGGGCCAGCGGATCTACGAGCAGTACTTC. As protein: CAWSVGQRIYEQYF.

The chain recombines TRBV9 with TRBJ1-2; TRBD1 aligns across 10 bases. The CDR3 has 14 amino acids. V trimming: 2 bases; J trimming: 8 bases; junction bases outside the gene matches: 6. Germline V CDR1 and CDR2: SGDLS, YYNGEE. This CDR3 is CASSVRDRGNGYTF. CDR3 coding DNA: TGTGCCAGCAGCGTCCGGGACAGGGGTAACGGCTACACCTTC.

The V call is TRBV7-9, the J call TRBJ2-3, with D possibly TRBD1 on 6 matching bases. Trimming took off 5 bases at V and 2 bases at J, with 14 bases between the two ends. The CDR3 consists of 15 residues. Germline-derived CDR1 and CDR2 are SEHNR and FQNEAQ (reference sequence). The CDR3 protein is CASSTVRGSTDTQYF. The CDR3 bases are TGTGCCAGCAGCACAGTCAGGGGATCCACAGATACGCAGTATTTT.

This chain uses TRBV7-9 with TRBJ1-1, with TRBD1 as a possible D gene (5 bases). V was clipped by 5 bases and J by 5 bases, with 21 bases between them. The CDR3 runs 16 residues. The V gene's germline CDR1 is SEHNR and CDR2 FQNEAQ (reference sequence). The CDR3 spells CASSKRRGHDWTEAFF. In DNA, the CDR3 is TGTGCCAGCAGCAAACGAAGGGGCCACGATTGGACTGAAGCTTTCTTT.